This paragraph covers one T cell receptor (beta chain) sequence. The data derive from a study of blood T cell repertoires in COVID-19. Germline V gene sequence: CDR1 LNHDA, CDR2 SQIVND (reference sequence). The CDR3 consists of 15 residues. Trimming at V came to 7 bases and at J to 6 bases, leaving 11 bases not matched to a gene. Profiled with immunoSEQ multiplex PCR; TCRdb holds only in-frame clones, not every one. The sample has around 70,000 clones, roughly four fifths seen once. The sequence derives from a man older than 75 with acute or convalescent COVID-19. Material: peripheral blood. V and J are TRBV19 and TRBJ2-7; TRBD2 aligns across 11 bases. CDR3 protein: CASTDSTSGMFEQYF. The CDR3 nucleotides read TGTGCCAGTACCGATTCGACTAGCGGGATGTTCGAGCAGTACTTC.